One sample yielded the 14 T cell receptor beta chains listed below, sequenced in a study of OX40 agonist ivuxolimab in advanced cancers. Measured with immunoSEQ multiplex PCR; TCRdb has only the in-frame clones, and not every one. The sample includes about 58,000 clones, less than 85% seen only once; the top ten take 3% to 4%. Sequencing used CD4+ or CD8+ T cells sorted from blood, obtained in a trial of the OX40 agonist ivuxolimab. The receptors derive from an adult with an advanced solid tumor such as melanoma, head and neck, liver or kidney cancer.

The chain carries TRBV7-2 and TRBJ1-5; D not resolved. Germline V gene sequence: CDR1 SGHTA, CDR2 FQGNSA. There are 15 residues in the CDR3. Trimming stripped 3 bases from V and 1 base from J, with 10 bases between. DNA of the CDR3: TGTGCCAGCAGCTTGACGTCTGGGAGCAATCAGCCCCAGCATTTT. This gives the protein CASSLTSGSNQPQHF.

The chain carries TRBV4-1 and TRBJ2-7, with D unclear. This CDR3 spans 15 amino acids. Germline CDR1 is MGHRA and CDR2 is YSYEKL. Trimming took off 0 bases at V and 2 bases at J, with 11 bases between the two ends. The CDR3 region has the DNA TGCGCCAGCAGCCAAGATCTTAACAGCCCCTACGAGCAGTACTTC. Amino acid sequence: CASSQDLNSPYEQYF.

The J gene is TRBJ2-3, the V gene TRBV19; D possibly corresponds to TRBD2 (5 bases). Germline CDR1 reads LNHDA; CDR2 reads SQIVND (reference sequence). The V and J ends lost 8 bases and 9 bases respectively, with 18 bases between them. The CDR3 runs 13 residues. CDR3 sequence: CASGPPTSGTQYF. The CDR3 DNA follows: TGTGCCAGTGGACCCCCCACCAGCGGAACGCAGTATTTT. Using reference TRBV19 and TRBJ2-3 for the parts outside the CDR3, the full variable domain is DGGITQSPKYLFRKEGQNVTLSCEQNLNHDAMYWYRQDPGQGLRLIYYSQIVNDFQKGDIAEGYSVSREKKESFPLTVTSAQKNPTAFYLCASGPPTSGTQYFGPGTRLTVL.

The chain employs TRBV9 and TRBJ2-2; D call uncertain. The CDR3 has 16 amino acids. CDR1 is SGDLS, CDR2 YYNGEE, per germline. With 1 base removed from V and 1 base from J, the gap between germline ends came to 11 bases. The CDR3 DNA reads as TGTGCCAGCAGCGTAATTCCGGTTGGGAACACCGGGGAGCTGTTTTTT. Its protein is CASSVIPVGNTGELFF.

Turning to this clone: Other DNA sequences of this sample code for an identical CDR3. DNA for the CDR3: TGTGCCAGCAGCTCGGGGAACACCGGGGAGCTGTTTTTT. Protein sequence: CASSSGNTGELFF. The chain joins TRBV7-3 to TRBJ2-2; no definite D call. This CDR3 spans 13 amino acids. Trimming removed 4 bases from V and 1 base from J, with 4 bases in between. CDR1 SGHTA and CDR2 FQGTGA come from the germline V gene.

CDR3 sequence (DNA): TGTGCCAGCAGTTTTACTCGAGGGGGATCACCCCTCCACTTT. It encodes CASSFTRGGSPLHF. The chain is built from TRBV28 and TRBJ1-6, with D tentatively TRBD1 (6 bases). Between the trimmed V and J ends, which lost 3 bases and 10 bases, there was a span of 13 bases. Germline-derived CDR1 and CDR2 are MDHEN and SYDVKM. The CDR3 covers 14 residues.

The chain links TRBV7-9 to TRBJ1-2; the D is unclear. CDR3 size: 13 residues. CDR1 and CDR2 from the germline V gene are SEHNR and FQNEAQ (reference sequence). Trimming took off 5 bases at V and 8 bases at J, with 15 bases between the two ends. The CDR3 DNA reads as TGTGCCAGCAGCCGACCCGTTTTGGGCGGCTACACCTTC. It codes for CASSRPVLGGYTF.

The gene calls are TRBV28 and TRBJ2-7, with D hard to call. From germline, CDR1 is MDHEN and CDR2 SYDVKM. V was cut by 3 bases and J by 7 bases, with 4 bases left in between. The CDR3 contains 10 residues. The DNA of the CDR3 is TGTGCCAGCAGTTTCGGGGAGCAGTACTTC. This encodes CASSFGEQYF.

This clone came up once. The chain carries TRBV27 and TRBJ2-2; 12 nucleotides line up with TRBD2. The germline V gene has CDR1 MNHEY and CDR2 SMNVEV (reference sequence). The V and J ends lost 5 bases and 4 bases, in that order; junction bases with no gene match: 5. This CDR3 is 16 amino acids long. CDR3 sequence: CASSLLAGGPTGELFF. DNA of the CDR3: TGTGCCAGCAGTCTTCTAGCGGGGGGGCCCACCGGGGAGCTGTTTTTT.

This clone was picked up one time. This chain uses TRBV5-5 with TRBJ2-1; D remains ambiguous. The V end was cut by 4 bases, the J end by 5 bases, with 4 bases between. Germline V gene sequence: CDR1 SGHKS, CDR2 YYEKEE (reference sequence). CDR3 size: 11 residues. CDR3 amino acids: CASSSHNEQFF. In nucleotides, the CDR3 is TGTGCCAGCAGCAGCCACAATGAGCAGTTCTTC.

This clone has just a few counts. V usage is TRBV6-1 and J usage is TRBJ1-6; D might be TRBD1 (5 bases). The CDR3 runs 17 residues. Germline values: CDR1 MNHNS, CDR2 SASEGT. V lost 4 bases, J lost 9 bases, and 22 bases lay in between. DNA for the CDR3: TGTGCCAGCAGTGGCGGGCTCGGGACCGAGATTCTTTCACCCCTCCACTTT. As protein: CASSGGLGTEILSPLHF.

The chain uses TRBV30 and TRBJ1-5; D gene unclear. The V and J ends lost 1 base and 2 bases respectively, with 9 bases between them. This CDR3 has 14 residues. Germline values: CDR1 GTSNPN, CDR2 SVGIG (reference sequence). CDR3 protein: CAWSGGGGNQPQHF. The CDR3 DNA follows: TGTGCCTGGAGTGGGGGTGGTGGCAATCAGCCCCAGCATTTT.

This clone was observed a few times. In DNA form, the CDR3 reads TGTGCCAGCAGTTTCAACAATGAGCAGTTCTTC. It codes for CASSFNNEQFF. The chain couples TRBV7-2 to TRBJ2-1; D unclear. The V and J ends lost 6 bases and 5 bases respectively, with 5 bases between them. This CDR3 is built from 11 residues. Germline CDR1 reads SGHTA; CDR2 reads FQGNSA.

DNA for the CDR3: TGTGCCAGTAGTCACCAAGGACAGCATAATGAAAAACTGTTTTTT. Translated, it gives CASSHQGQHNEKLFF. The chain employs TRBV19 and TRBJ1-4, with D possibly being TRBD1 (6 bases). The V and J ends lost 5 bases and 4 bases respectively, with 14 bases between them. Germline values: CDR1 LNHDA, CDR2 SQIVND (reference sequence). The CDR3 extends over 15 amino acids.